One sample yielded the 15 T cell receptor beta chains listed below, sequenced in a study of blood T cell repertoires in COVID-19. Data came from immunoSEQ multiplex PCR; TCRdb stores just in-frame clones and leaves some out. The profile shows around 100,000 clones, under 90% of them singletons. The sample comprised peripheral blood. These receptors all come from a human donor in a cohort sampled during active COVID-19.

V and J are TRBV13 and TRBJ2-7; 8 bases map to TRBD1. V lost 0 bases to trimming and J lost 4 bases; unmatched junction nucleotides: 14. Germline-derived CDR1 and CDR2 are PRHDT and FYEKMQ (reference sequence). The CDR3 covers 18 residues. The CDR3: CASSLGQGAMNVEYEQYF. The CDR3 nucleotides read TGTGCCAGCAGCTTAGGGCAGGGGGCTATGAATGTTGAGTACGAGCAGTACTTC. The complete variable domain, with remaining parts taken from reference TRBV13 and TRBJ2-7, reads AAGVIQSPRHLIKEKRETATLKCYPIPRHDTVYWYQQGPGQDPQFLISFYEKMQSDKGSIPDRFSAQQFSDYHSELNMSSLELGDSALYFCASSLGQGAMNVEYEQYFGPGTRLTVT.

This chain connects TRBV5-6 to TRBJ1-1; possibly TRBD1 for D (6 bases). Trimming removed 2 bases from V and 5 bases from J, with 13 bases in between. The CDR3 spans 14 residues. Germline CDR1 is SGHDT and CDR2 is YYEEEE. The CDR3 sequence is CASSFRTVRTEAFF. Here the CDR3 DNA reads TGTGCCAGCAGCTTTCGGACAGTAAGGACTGAAGCTTTCTTT.

The J gene is TRBJ2-7, the V gene TRBV11-2; 9 nucleotides line up with TRBD1. Trimming removed 2 bases from V and 6 bases from J; junction bases left unmatched: 8. The CDR3 has 15 amino acids. CDR1 and CDR2 from the germline V gene are SGHAT and FQNNGV. CDR3 DNA: TGTGCCAGCAGCTTACGGACAGGGGCAATTGCCGAGCAGTACTTC. It translates to CASSLRTGAIAEQYF.

The CDR3 sequence is CASSIKSNQPQHF. The CDR3 DNA sequence: TGTGCCAGCAGTATCAAAAGCAATCAGCCCCAGCATTTT. The V and J genes are TRBV6-6 and TRBJ1-5, with D uncertain. V lost 5 bases, J lost 1 base, and 6 bases lay in between. Per germline, CDR1 MNHNY and CDR2 SVGAGI (reference sequence). CDR3 length equals 13 residues.

The gene calls are TRBV2 and TRBJ2-5, with TRBD2 matching over 10 bases. Germline assignment: CDR1 SNHLY and CDR2 FYNNEI. The length of the CDR3 is 15 residues. The V gene end was trimmed by 4 bases and the J gene end by 5 bases; junction bases not matched to a gene: 7. CDR3 sequence reads: CASSGGLAASETQYF. In DNA form, the CDR3 reads TGTGCCAGCAGTGGTGGACTAGCGGCGAGTGAGACCCAGTACTTC.

J is TRBJ2-2 and V is TRBV7-2; 9 positions match TRBD2. The V segment lost 0 bases and the J segment 6 bases; nucleotides outside the gene matches: 8. In germline, CDR1 is SGHTA, CDR2 FQGNSA. The CDR3 loop spans 17 amino acids. CDR3 sequence reads: CASSLAPGTSRPGELFF. Here the CDR3 DNA reads TGTGCCAGCAGCTTAGCTCCCGGGACTAGCCGCCCCGGGGAGCTGTTTTTT.

This clone has more than one count but fewer than ten. V and J are TRBV7-9 and TRBJ2-5; D not certain. The V end was cut by 5 bases, the J end by 2 bases, with 3 bases between. The CDR3 contains 11 residues. From germline, CDR1 is SEHNR and CDR2 FQNEAQ (reference sequence). The CDR3 loop reads CASSAQETQYF. CDR3 sequence (DNA): TGTGCCAGCAGCGCGCAAGAGACCCAGTACTTC.

The rearrangement uses TRBV10-2 and TRBJ2-7, with 11 bases identical to TRBD2. Per germline, CDR1 WSHSY and CDR2 SAAADI. V trimming: 3 bases; J trimming: 2 bases; junction bases outside the gene matches: 9. The length of the CDR3 is 17 residues. CDR3 DNA: TGCGCCAGCAGTGATCCGAATTCTAGCGGGAGGCCCTACGAGCAGTACTTC. It yields the protein CASSDPNSSGRPYEQYF.

V and J are TRBV5-1 and TRBJ2-2; D remains ambiguous. The V and J ends lost 1 base and 1 base respectively, with 8 bases between them. CDR3 length equals 15 residues. Germline V lookup: CDR1 SGHRS, CDR2 YFSETQ. The CDR3 here is CASSLTAGNTGELFF. For the CDR3, the DNA is TGCGCCAGCAGCTTGACGGCAGGGAACACCGGGGAGCTGTTTTTT.

This chain joins TRBV6-5 and TRBJ1-2; 11 bases fit TRBD1. The germline gives CDR1 MNHEY, CDR2 SVGAGI. After removal of 5 bases from V and 6 bases from J, the junction contained 5 bases not matched to a gene. The CDR3 has 14 residues. The CDR3 bases are TGTGCCAGCAGTCAACCGGGACAGGGGGATGGCTACACCTTC. It specifies CASSQPGQGDGYTF.

This clone was detected a few times. This chain uses TRBV11-2 with TRBJ1-2, with D tentatively TRBD1 (5 bases). Between the trimmed V and J ends, which lost 0 bases and 4 bases, there was a span of 6 bases. The CDR3 has 13 residues. Per the germline V gene, CDR1 is SGHAT and CDR2 is FQNNGV. CDR3 residues: CASSLEQGYGYTF. In nucleotides, the CDR3 is TGTGCCAGCAGCTTAGAGCAGGGCTATGGCTACACCTTC.

V and J are TRBV18 and TRBJ1-5, with D possibly being TRBD1 (5 bases). Between the trimmed V and J ends, which lost 0 bases and 5 bases, there was a span of 11 bases. Germline assignment: CDR1 KGHSH and CDR2 LQKENI. The CDR3 has 15 residues. Here the CDR3 DNA reads TGTGCCAGCTCACCACCGGCGCAGGGTCATCAGCCCCAGCATTTT. Its translation: CASSPPAQGHQPQHF.

As DNA, the CDR3 is TGTGCCAGCAGTTACTCGACAGAGCGAACCCAGTACTTC. This translates into CASSYSTERTQYF. J is TRBJ2-5 and V is TRBV6-2 or TRBV6-3; D might be TRBD1 (5 bases). V lost 0 bases and J 8 bases, leaving 10 bases between the germline ends. Germline V gene sequence: CDR1 MNHEY, CDR2 SVGEGT. The CDR3 length is 13 residues.

Here the CDR3 DNA reads TGTGCCAGCAGCTTAGCGTTTGGCGGTGATGGCTACACCTTC. Translated, it gives CASSLAFGGDGYTF. The chain uses TRBV7-2 and TRBJ1-2; D is unresolved. Germline assignment: CDR1 SGHTA and CDR2 FQGNSA. This CDR3 is built from 14 residues. Trimming took off 0 bases at V and 6 bases at J, with 11 bases between the two ends. Looking up the rest from reference TRBV7-2 and TRBJ1-2 gives the full variable domain: GAGVSQSPSNKVTEKGKDVELRCDPISGHTALYWYRQSLGQGLEFLIYFQGNSAPDKSGLPSDRFSAERTGGSVSTLTIQRTQQEDSAVYLCASSLAFGGDGYTFGSGTRLTVV.

The V and J genes are TRBV2 and TRBJ2-1; no reliable D call. The germline CDR1 and CDR2 sequences are SNHLY and FYNNEI. This CDR3 region has 11 residues. V was shortened by 7 bases and J by 4 bases, with 5 bases between the two germline ends. CDR3 sequence reads: CASMEYNEQFF. Here the CDR3 DNA reads TGTGCCAGCATGGAGTACAATGAGCAGTTCTTC.